This T cell receptor (beta chain) was sequenced in a study of response to subunit inactivated influenza vaccine. General study points: Authors suggested each seasonal flu vaccination may recruit only limited numbers of new T cells.

Each CDR3 protein is one row after TCRdb ran MiXCR on the RT-PCR reads. Here the sample spans 200,000 to 300,000 distinct CDR3 sequences, 9.5% to 15% being singletons. V was shortened by 2 bases and J by 2 bases, with 12 bases between the two germline ends. Germline V lookup: CDR1 SGHRS, CDR2 YFSETQ. CDR3 length: 15 amino acids. This clonotype was picked up a small number of times. Its antigen is not known. The clonotype originates from a middle-aged man who received an inactivated influenza vaccine. The sequenced sample was non-naive T cells sorted from PBMCs, obtained around two weeks before vaccination. The chain links TRBV5-1 to TRBJ2-3; no clear D. This CDR3 reads CASSFKGSVTDTQYF. For the CDR3, the DNA is TGCGCCAGCAGCTTTAAGGGTTCAGTCACAGATACGCAGTATTTT.